The T cell receptor (beta chain) under discussion was sequenced for a study of early T cells in non-severe SARS-CoV-2 infection. Regarding the study as a whole: Reliance on VDJdb matching favored anti-spike CD8 responses; private and CD4 specificities were missed.

Attachment of unique molecular identifiers was made to individual cDNA molecules. TCRdb recomputed calls from the 5' RACE reads with MiXCR, one row per CDR3 protein. The table shows some 40,000 distinct CDR3 sequences, with roughly 5.3% occurring only once. J was trimmed by 1 base and V by 4 bases; bases with no gene match: 5. This CDR3 contains 17 residues. Germline V gene lookup returns CDR1 ENHRY and CDR2 SYGVKD. In the case of this clonotype: Its antigen is not known.

The material sequenced was whole blood. The clonotype was recovered from an adult who was a healthcare worker with PCR-confirmed SARS-CoV-2 infection or an uninfected control (not recorded which). The chain recombines TRBV10-3 with TRBJ2-7; 15 nucleotides align to TRBD2. This CDR3 reads CAISAGTSGGPSYEQYF. In DNA form, the CDR3 reads TGTGCCATCAGTGCCGGGACTAGCGGGGGGCCTTCCTACGAGCAGTACTTC.